This T cell receptor (beta chain) came from a study of immune heterogeneity within non-small cell lung tumors. The CDR3 runs 16 residues. The junction had 5 bases not matched to a gene; V was cut back by 0 bases and J by 0 bases. Germline V gene lookup returns CDR1 DFQATT and CDR2 SNEGSKA (reference sequence). Bulk tumor gDNA, 500 to 700 ng per sample, served as the TCR template. Several biopsies per primary tumor, spaced far apart, were taken during surgery. Patients had untreated, newly diagnosed non-small cell lung cancer and underwent curative surgery. It was with 32 V and 13 J primers that multiplex PCR amplified TCR beta CDR3. TCRdb used MiXCR to reprocess the multiplex PCR reads, holding one entry per CDR3 protein. The sample contains 8,500 to 11,000 distinct CDR3 sequences, around 17% of which appear only once. This clonotype appeared many times.

Sequenced input: lung tumor tissue. V usage is TRBV20-1 and J usage is TRBJ2-3; 8 bases line up with TRBD2. The TCR was taken from a man between 35 and 55 years old with non-small cell lung cancer. CDR3: CSARDPGGVSTDTQYF. The CDR3 coding sequence is TGCAGTGCTAGAGACCCCGGGGGGGTTAGCACAGATACGCAGTATTTT.